Listed below are T cell receptor beta chains from one sample, sequenced in a study of blood T cell repertoires in COVID-19. Some clones are missing from TCRdb's copy, which holds only in-frame ones; the method was immunoSEQ multiplex PCR. The table includes about 270,000 clones, roughly 86% detected once. Specimen: peripheral blood. These TCRs come from a man aged 40-55 years with active or convalescent COVID-19. Both conserved end residues are part of each CDR3. The D gene is left open where the match is weak. A row's size may be missing; if present it is once, few, many or a size class.

d_call	v_call	clone_size	cdr3_length	j_call	cdr3_nt	cdr3_aa
-	TRBV18	-	14	TRBJ2-3	TGTGCCAGCTCACCACCCCAATTCACAGATACGCAGTATTTT	CASSPPQFTDTQYF
-	TRBV2	-	16	TRBJ2-1	TGTGCCAGCAGTCGCGACGACGCTTTCCGGGACAATGAGCAGTTCTTC	CASSRDDAFRDNEQFF
TRBD1	TRBV19	-	13	TRBJ1-2	TGTGCCAGTAGCAGGGACAGGGACCATGGCTACACCTTC	CASSRDRDHGYTF
TRBD1	TRBV28	-	15	TRBJ1-5	TGTGCCAGCAGACCCCCGACAGGGGGGAGTCAGCCCCAGCATTTT	CASRPPTGGSQPQHF
-	TRBV18	-	15	TRBJ1-6	TGTGCCAGCTCGCAGGGCGGGGCACCGCCATCACCCCTCCACTTT	CASSQGGAPPSPLHF
-	TRBV6-5	once	11	TRBJ1-1	TGTGGACGGGGGGAGAACACTGAAGCTTTCTTT	CGRGENTEAFF
TRBD2	TRBV11-2	few	16	TRBJ2-1	TGTGCCAGCAGCCCGAGGACTAGCGGGAGTAGGAATGAGCAGTTCTTC	CASSPRTSGSRNEQFF
-	TRBV28	-	10	TRBJ2-7	TGTGCCAGCTTTTCGGACGAGCAGTACTTC	CASFSDEQYF
-	TRBV12-3/TRBV12-4	-	13	TRBJ1-6	TGTGCCAGCAGTTTAGCTGTAACCGGACCCCTCCACTTT	CASSLAVTGPLHF
-	TRBV3-1/TRBV3-2	-	15	TRBJ1-5	TGTGCCAGCAGCCAAGATACGAGTCTAGATCAGCCCCAGCATTTT	CASSQDTSLDQPQHF
-	TRBV19	-	13	TRBJ1-1	TGTGCCAGTACCCCGGGTTGGGTTACTGAAGCTTTCTTT	CASTPGWVTEAFF
-	TRBV7-9	-	12	TRBJ1-2	TGTGCCAGCAGCCTCCCCGGCTATGGCTACACCTTC	CASSLPGYGYTF
-	TRBV18	-	15	TRBJ2-1	TGTGCCAGCTCACCACCTGACCGGGCCTACAATGAGCAGTTCTTC	CASSPPDRAYNEQFF
-	TRBV7-8	-	14	TRBJ2-7	TGTGCCAGCAGCTCCGACAGATCAGACTACGAGCAGTACTTC	CASSSDRSDYEQYF
TRBD2	TRBV3-1/TRBV3-2	-	15	TRBJ2-4	TGTGCCAGCAGCCTCACGGCTAGCGGGAGAGACATTCAGTACTTC	CASSLTASGRDIQYF
-	TRBV28	-	12	TRBJ1-1	TGTGCCAGCAGTGGACAGCACACTGAAGCTTTCTTT	CASSGQHTEAFF
TRBD2	TRBV7-9	-	19	TRBJ2-7	TGTGCCAGCAGCGCCCCTGGGGGGACTAGCGGGATCCGTCCCTACGAGCAGTACTTC	CASSAPGGTSGIRPYEQYF
TRBD2	TRBV4-1	-	19	TRBJ2-3	TGCGCCAGCAGCCCATCAATGCGGGGACTAGCGGCTCTTGGAGATACGCAGTATTTT	CASSPSMRGLAALGDTQYF
TRBD1	TRBV6-5	-	13	TRBJ2-5	TGTGCCAGCATGGACAGGGGGGCAGAGACCCAGTACTTC	CASMDRGAETQYF
-	TRBV10-3	once	13	TRBJ1-4	TGTGCCGCCCACAGAGATTTGAGTGAAAAACTGTTTTTT	CAAHRDLSEKLFF
-	TRBV6-5	-	15	TRBJ1-6	TGTGCCAGCAGTTACGGGTCACTAGTTAATTCACCCCTCCACTTT	CASSYGSLVNSPLHF
-	TRBV3-1/TRBV3-2	-	14	TRBJ2-5	TGTGCCAGCAGCCCGCCGGCGGGGTGGGAGACCCAGTACTTC	CASSPPAGWETQYF
-	TRBV30	-	14	TRBJ1-3	TGTGCCTGCCTGAACCGAGGCTCTGGAAACACCATATATTTT	CACLNRGSGNTIYF
TRBD2	TRBV5-1	-	20	TRBJ2-1	TGCGCCAGCAGCTTACCCGGGCTAGCGGGAGGCCCGAGCTCCTACAATGAGCAGTTCTTC	CASSLPGLAGGPSSYNEQFF
-	TRBV30	-	14	TRBJ1-2	TGTGCCTGGAGTCGGTCGGGGGGCGCTTGGGGCTACACCTTC	CAWSRSGGAWGYTF
-	TRBV28	-	14	TRBJ2-7	TGTGCCAGCACGAAACAGGGATTGAGGTACGAGCAGTACTTC	CASTKQGLRYEQYF
-	TRBV18	-	13	TRBJ1-5	TGTGCCAGCTCACCGGACAGCCCTAAGGCCCAGCATTTT	CASSPDSPKAQHF
-	TRBV29-1	few	11	TRBJ1-2	TGCAGCGTTCGGGGTCCTTATGGCTACACCTTC	CSVRGPYGYTF
TRBD1	TRBV27	-	15	TRBJ2-3	TGTGCCAGCAGTTCCCGGACAGGGGTGGAGTATACGCAGTATTTT	CASSSRTGVEYTQYF
TRBD2	TRBV5-1	-	16	TRBJ2-5	TGCGCCAGCAGCTTGGGGAGCGGGGGGAACCAAGAGACCCAGTACTTC	CASSLGSGGNQETQYF
-	TRBV6-5	-	11	TRBJ2-7	TGTGCCAGCGACAGAGTAGGCGAGCAGTACTTC	CASDRVGEQYF
-	TRBV30	-	12	TRBJ1-3	TGTGCCTGGAGTGTACCGCGGAACACCATATATTTT	CAWSVPRNTIYF
-	TRBV5-5	-	14	TRBJ2-3	TGTGCCAGCAGCTTAGGGGGACGGACAGATACGCAGTATTTT	CASSLGGRTDTQYF
-	TRBV7-9	-	11	TRBJ2-1	TGTGCCAGCGTCCAGGGCTTCGAGCAGTTCTTC	CASVQGFEQFF
TRBD1	TRBV2	-	15	TRBJ1-2	TGTGCCAGCAGTGAGCCTAGGGACAGGGAAGGGGGCTACACCTTC	CASSEPRDREGGYTF